Detailed here is one TCR beta chain. No antigen is known for it. Sample treatment: around 19 received Ad26.COV2.S at low or high dose, single or two shots; about 5 received placebo; per-sample allocation not given. Day 63 after the first injection of vaccine or placebo was the sampling time. Germline V gene lookup returns CDR1 SGHTA and CDR2 FQGNSA. V lost 0 bases and J lost 0, with 12 bases in between. The CDR3 consists of 17 residues. The source of the sample is a study of Ad26.COV2.S vaccination and SARS-CoV-2 variants. Whole-study context: Intramuscular Ad26.COV2.S doses were given once or twice, 56 days apart.

Measured with immunoSEQ multiplex PCR; TCRdb has only the in-frame clones, and not every one. The data contain 450,000 to 550,000 clones, approximately 89% of them singletons. Study-level findings and limits: Vaccine recipients surpassed placebo recipients in spike-specific TCR breadth.

The chain carries TRBV7-2 and TRBJ2-1, with D uncertain. The sequenced sample was peripheral blood, obtained in a trial of Ad26.COV2.S vaccine versus placebo. This clonotype originated in a person aged 18-65 years who received the Ad26.COV2.S COVID-19 vaccine or a placebo. The CDR3 loop is CASSLARPQSSYNEQFF. The CDR3 nucleotides are TGTGCCAGCAGCTTAGCCCGACCGCAAAGCTCCTACAATGAGCAGTTCTTC.